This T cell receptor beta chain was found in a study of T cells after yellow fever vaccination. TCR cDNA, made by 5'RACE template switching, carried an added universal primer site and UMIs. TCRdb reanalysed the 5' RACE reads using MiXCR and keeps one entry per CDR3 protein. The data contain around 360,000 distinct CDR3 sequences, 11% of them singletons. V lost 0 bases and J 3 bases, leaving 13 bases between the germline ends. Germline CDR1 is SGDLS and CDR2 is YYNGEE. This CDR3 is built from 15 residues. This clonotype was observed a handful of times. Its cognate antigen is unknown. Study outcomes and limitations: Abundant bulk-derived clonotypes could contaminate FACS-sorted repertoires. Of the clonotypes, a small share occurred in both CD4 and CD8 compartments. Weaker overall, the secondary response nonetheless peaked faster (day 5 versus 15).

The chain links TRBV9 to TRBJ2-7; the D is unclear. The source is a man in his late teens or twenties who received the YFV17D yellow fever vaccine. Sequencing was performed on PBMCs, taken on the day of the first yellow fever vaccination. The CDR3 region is CASSVAPSANYEQYF. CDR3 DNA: TGTGCCAGCAGCGTAGCCCCCAGTGCAAACTACGAGCAGTACTTC.